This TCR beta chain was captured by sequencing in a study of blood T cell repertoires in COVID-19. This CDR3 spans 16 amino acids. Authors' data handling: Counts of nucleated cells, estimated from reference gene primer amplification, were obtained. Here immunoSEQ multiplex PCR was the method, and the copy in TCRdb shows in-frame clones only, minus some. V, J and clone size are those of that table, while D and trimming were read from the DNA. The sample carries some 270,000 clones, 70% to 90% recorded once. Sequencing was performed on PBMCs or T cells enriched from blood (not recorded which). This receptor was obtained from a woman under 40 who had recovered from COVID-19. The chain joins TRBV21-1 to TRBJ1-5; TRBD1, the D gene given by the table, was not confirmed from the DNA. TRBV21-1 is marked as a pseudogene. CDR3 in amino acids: CASSKVVWAGGQPQHF. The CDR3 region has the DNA TGTGCCAGCAGCAAAGTGGTATGGGCAGGGGGACAGCCCCAGCATTTT.